The 19 T cell receptor beta chains reported below all come from one sample, sequenced in a study of blood T cell repertoires in COVID-19. Clones were sequenced by immunoSEQ multiplex PCR, and TCRdb holds only the in-frame ones, with some missing. The sample consists of fewer than 85,000 clones, approximately 90% of them appearing once. The sample consisted of peripheral blood. All receptors derive from a man aged 45-65 years with active COVID-19.

This chain connects TRBV7-2 to TRBJ1-2; no definite D call. The V gene's germline CDR1 is SGHTA and CDR2 FQGNSA. Trimming took 5 bases from V and 5 from J, leaving 15 bases between them. CDR3 size: 14 residues. CDR3 in DNA: TGTGCCAGCAGCCCCCTTCTGGAGGGATATGGCTACACCTTC. Protein: CASSPLLEGYGYTF. Together with reference TRBV7-2 and TRBJ1-2, the CDR3 gives the full variable domain: GAGVSQSPSNKVTEKGKDVELRCDPISGHTALYWYRQSLGQGLEFLIYFQGNSAPDKSGLPSDRFSAERTGGSVSTLTIQRTQQEDSAVYLCASSPLLEGYGYTFGSGTRLTVV.

This chain connects TRBV23-1 to TRBJ2-1; D not certain. TRBV23-1 is known as an ORF, though its function is uncertain. The V end was cut by 2 bases, the J end by 6 bases, with 8 bases between. The CDR3 covers 13 residues. Here the CDR3 reads CASSQLECNEQFF. The CDR3 nucleotides are TGCGCCAGCAGTCAACTCGAGTGCAATGAGCAGTTCTTC.

The chain recombines TRBV18 with TRBJ1-1; D may be TRBD1 (5 bases). The CDR3 is made up of 13 amino acids. V was clipped by 5 bases and J by 1 base, with 8 bases between them. CDR1 KGHSH and CDR2 LQKENI come from the germline V gene. The CDR3: CASSGAKNTEAFF. In DNA form, the CDR3 reads TGTGCCAGCTCAGGGGCCAAGAACACTGAAGCTTTCTTT.

This clone appeared once. The chain joins TRBV12-5 to TRBJ2-2; TRBD1 agrees at 12 bases. Looked up from germline, CDR1 is LGHNT and CDR2 is FRNRAP. This CDR3 comprises 16 residues. The V segment lost 7 bases and the J segment 6 bases; nucleotides outside the gene matches: 9. CDR3: CASAPGDRGLSGELFF. CDR3 nucleotides: TGTGCTAGTGCCCCCGGGGACAGGGGGCTTTCCGGGGAGCTGTTTTTT.

This chain joins TRBV4-2 and TRBJ2-3, with TRBD2 identical over 9 bases. V trimming: 0 bases; J trimming: 5 bases; junction bases outside the gene matches: 6. The CDR3 is made up of 16 amino acids. Germline CDR1 is LGHNA and CDR2 is YNFKEQ. The CDR3: CASSQEGGGGQDTQYF. The CDR3 DNA reads TGTGCCAGCAGCCAAGAAGGCGGGGGGGGCCAAGATACGCAGTATTTT.

This chain joins TRBV5-4 and TRBJ2-3; possibly TRBD1 for D (5 bases). V lost 0 bases, J lost 2 bases, and 10 bases lay in between. CDR1 and CDR2 (germline): SGHNT, YYREEE (reference sequence). The CDR3 consists of 15 residues. CDR3 residues: CASSLGETATDTQYF. CDR3 in DNA: TGTGCCAGCAGCTTGGGCGAGACAGCCACAGATACGCAGTATTTT.

The V gene is TRBV2, the J gene TRBJ1-4; 8 bases match TRBD1. The CDR3 consists of 15 residues. V lost 8 bases to trimming and J lost 3 bases; unmatched junction nucleotides: 8. Germline V lookup: CDR1 SNHLY, CDR2 FYNNEI. The CDR3 loop is CASARQGRANEKLFF. The CDR3 DNA sequence: TGTGCCAGCGCACGACAGGGGAGGGCTAATGAAAAACTGTTTTTT. The full variable domain, in which reference TRBV2 and TRBJ1-4 provide the parts outside the CDR3, is EPEVTQTPSHQVTQMGQEVILRCVPISNHLYFYWYRQILGQKVEFLVSFYNNEISEKSEIFDDQFSVERPDGSNFTLKIRSTKLEDSAMYFCASARQGRANEKLFFGSGTQLSVL.

The rearrangement uses TRBV5-4 and TRBJ2-7; 7 bases map to TRBD2. This CDR3 is 11 amino acids long. V shed 7 bases and J 5 bases; nucleotides not matched to a gene: 3. CDR1 and CDR2 (germline): SGHNT, YYREEE (reference sequence). In nucleotides, the CDR3 is TGTGCCAGCGGGAGGGGTAACGAGCAGTACTTC. Translated: CASGRGNEQYF.

This chain uses TRBV7-2 with TRBJ1-4; tentatively, D is TRBD1 (5 bases). The V end lost 5 bases, the J end lost 5 bases, and 15 bases lay between the germline ends. The CDR3 covers 15 residues. The germline V gene encodes CDR1 SGHTA and CDR2 FQGNSA. The CDR3, as DNA: TGTGCCAGCAGCCTAGGGCAGGGTTGGAATGAAAAACTGTTTTTT. Translating it yields CASSLGQGWNEKLFF.

The V and J genes are TRBV21-1 and TRBJ2-1; the listed D gene, TRBD1, was not tested against the DNA. TRBV21-1 is designated a pseudogene. The CDR3 spans 17 residues. The CDR3 here is CASSKQGNTRFCNEQFF. DNA for the CDR3: TGTGCCAGCAGCAAACAGGGAAATACCCGGTTCTGCAATGAGCAGTTCTTC.

The chain couples TRBV12-5 to TRBJ1-1; D remains ambiguous. Trimming stripped 6 bases from V and 2 bases from J, with 13 bases between. The germline V gene has CDR1 LGHNT and CDR2 FRNRAP. The CDR3 length is 14 residues. DNA of the CDR3: TGTGCTAGTGGCCCGAAACAGCATAACACTGAAGCTTTCTTT. Translated: CASGPKQHNTEAFF.

This sequence joins TRBV24-1 and TRBJ2-7; the D gene is possibly TRBD2 (6 bases). The CDR3 runs to 11 residues. V was pared by 5 bases and J by 5 bases, with 6 bases between. Germline V CDR1 and CDR2: KGHDR, SFDVKD. The CDR3 DNA reads as TGTGCCACCAGTGCGGGGGACGAGCAGTACTTC. This encodes CATSAGDEQYF.

DNA of the CDR3: TGTGCCAGCAGCCTGGGACAGCTCTCCTACGAGCAGTACTTC. This codes for CASSLGQLSYEQYF. This chain links TRBV2 with TRBJ2-7; TRBD1 agrees at 7 bases. V shed 6 bases, J shed 0 bases, and the junction held 5 bases outside the gene matches. From germline, CDR1 is SNHLY and CDR2 FYNNEI. The CDR3 consists of 14 residues.

The CDR3 nucleotides are TGCAGCGTCTCTACAGGGTTAGGGGACGAGCAGTACTTC. Translation gives CSVSTGLGDEQYF. The chain links TRBV29-1 to TRBJ2-7; tentative D call: TRBD1 (6 bases). From germline, CDR1 is SQVTM and CDR2 ANQGSEA. This CDR3 is 13 amino acids long. Trimming cost V 6 bases and J 5 bases, with 17 bases left between them.

A few counts support this clone. The chain's CDR3 is CASSPSGTGGTEAFF. CDR3 in DNA: TGTGCCAGCAGCCCGAGTGGTACAGGGGGCACTGAAGCTTTCTTT. The V and J genes are TRBV9 and TRBJ1-1; 8 bases fit TRBD1. V shed 4 bases and J 4 bases; nucleotides not matched to a gene: 9. The germline V gene has CDR1 SGDLS and CDR2 YYNGEE. This CDR3 spans 15 amino acids.

The count of this clone is one. The chain recombines TRBV2 with TRBJ2-7; weak D call: TRBD2 (6 bases). This CDR3 spans 15 amino acids. The germline V gene encodes CDR1 SNHLY and CDR2 FYNNEI. The V and J ends lost 5 bases and 2 bases respectively, with 16 bases between them. This CDR3 is CASSPMAGRTYEQYF. The CDR3, as DNA: TGTGCCAGCAGTCCCATGGCGGGACGCACCTACGAGCAGTACTTC. Looking up the rest from reference TRBV2 and TRBJ2-7 gives the full variable domain: EPEVTQTPSHQVTQMGQEVILRCVPISNHLYFYWYRQILGQKVEFLVSFYNNEISEKSEIFDDQFSVERPDGSNFTLKIRSTKLEDSAMYFCASSPMAGRTYEQYFGPGTRLTVT.

This clone was detected once. The V and J genes are TRBV18 and TRBJ2-5; no definite D call. Per the germline V gene, CDR1 is KGHSH and CDR2 is LQKENI. Deletions cut 6 bases from V and 2 bases from J, with 4 bases between. This CDR3 region has 11 residues. In DNA, the CDR3 is TGTGCCAGCTCCTCTCAAGAGACCCAGTACTTC. Its protein is CASSSQETQYF.

This sequence joins TRBV3-1 (or the pseudogene TRBV3-2) and TRBJ1-6; 10 bases align to TRBD1. J lost 8 bases, V lost 4 bases, and 8 bases had no gene match. Germline CDR1 reads LGHDT; CDR2 reads YNNKEL (reference sequence). This CDR3 region has 16 residues. The CDR3 is CASSRTTGGLDSPLHF. CDR3 DNA: TGTGCCAGCAGCCGGACGACAGGGGGCTTAGATTCACCCCTCCACTTT.

The J gene is TRBJ2-7, the V gene TRBV5-1; 7 bases are a match to TRBD1. CDR1 is SGHRS and CDR2 is YFSETQ in the germline V gene. With 4 bases clipped from V and 5 bases from J, the junction kept 6 bases outside the gene matches. There are 13 residues in the CDR3. CDR3 region: CASSPNRGDEQYF. CDR3 DNA sequence: TGCGCCAGCAGCCCAAACAGGGGCGACGAGCAGTACTTC.